This TCR beta chain was sequenced in a study of T cell changes during pregnancy in multiple sclerosis (dated by TCRdb to between 2018 and 2021). Some background on the complete study: Changes in the T cell repertoire over the course of pregnancy were examined in this study in women with multiple sclerosis.

The protocol used for the library was the immunoSEQ multiplex PCR assay. This is the immuneACCESS table as TCRdb keeps it, with only in-frame sequences that have V and J called. A part of the clones is gone; compared with another copy, unresolved V genes explain less than half, and the rest is unexplained. Across this sample there are 30,000 to 45,000 clones, with roughly 90% seen only once. The top ten clonotypes cover approximately 8.3% of the sample. About this clone itself: Its specific antigen is unknown. Base quality data are lacking; no much larger clone is found one base away.

The clonotype was recovered from a female donor with multiple sclerosis, enrolled in a pregnancy study. The source material was CD8+ T cells from peripheral blood mononuclear cells, sampled before pregnancy.

The sequence in DNA is TGTGCCAGCAGTTTAGTAGGGGCTATGCAGCCCCAGCATTTT. Its protein reads: CASSLVGAMQPQHF. The receptor chain draws on TRBV27 and TRBJ1-5; TRBD1 is a possible D gene, resting on 5 matching bases. CDR1 MNHEY and CDR2 SMNVEV are derived from the germline V gene (reference sequence). The CDR3, cysteine through phenylalanine, is 14 amino acids long. Only CDR3 DNA is held: 42 bases, read in frame from base 1. V and J lose 2 bases and 7 bases, and a span of 12 bases separates them.